This is a list of T cell receptor beta chains from one sample in a study of identical twins. TCRdb used MiXCR to reprocess the 5' RACE reads, holding one entry per CDR3 protein. The table lists more than 1.5 million distinct CDR3 sequences, roughly a third of them singletons. Sequenced material: cord blood. Every receptor here comes from a newborn girl in good health. The CDR3 runs from the conserved cysteine through the conserved F or W. Each record gives: J gene, clone size, V gene, D gene, CDR3 DNA, CDR3 protein. D genes are given only for firm matches. Some rows have no size entry. The others give once, few or many, or a class for an expanded clone.

J: TRBJ1-2; size: -; V: TRBV10-3; D: -; DNA: TGTGCCATCAGCGAGACTTTGCGTGACTATGGCTACACCTTC; CDR3: CAISETLRDYGYTF
J: TRBJ2-7; size: -; V: TRBV5-1; D: TRBD2; DNA: TGCGCCAGCAGCTTCTTAGCGGGGGCCAACTACGAGCAGTACTTC; CDR3: CASSFLAGANYEQYF
J: TRBJ1-1; size: few; V: TRBV5-1; D: -; DNA: TGCGCCAGCAGCTGGACGGAGGGGTTGAACACTGAAGCTTTCTTT; CDR3: CASSWTEGLNTEAFF
J: TRBJ2-5; size: -; V: TRBV5-6; D: TRBD2; DNA: TGTGCCAGCAGCTTTGCGGGCGGGGGGTCCCAAGAGACCCAGTACTTC; CDR3: CASSFAGGGSQETQYF
J: TRBJ1-1; size: few; V: TRBV10-3; D: TRBD1; DNA: TGTGCCATCAGTGACGACAGGGGGAACACTGAAGCTTTCTTT; CDR3: CAISDDRGNTEAFF
J: TRBJ1-1; size: -; V: TRBV7-2; D: TRBD1; DNA: TGTGCCAGCAGCTCGGCCGGGACAGCGAACACTGAAGCTTTCTTT; CDR3: CASSSAGTANTEAFF
J: TRBJ2-7; size: -; V: TRBV11-2; D: -; DNA: TGTGCCAGCAGCTTAAGGTACGGGGGATACGAGCAGTACTTC; CDR3: CASSLRYGGYEQYF
J: TRBJ2-3; size: -; V: TRBV28; D: -; DNA: TGTGCCAGCAGTCTTCAGGTGGAGGTCACAGATACGCAGTATTTT; CDR3: CASSLQVEVTDTQYF
J: TRBJ2-5; size: few; V: TRBV3-1; D: TRBD1; DNA: TGTGCCAGCAGCCAAGTTATTCAGGGGGCGCGTACCCAGTACTTC; CDR3: CASSQVIQGARTQYF
J: TRBJ1-4; size: few; V: TRBV4-2; D: -; DNA: TGTGCCAGCAGCCAAGGTATCGACCGTTCAACTAATGAAAAACTGTTTTTT; CDR3: CASSQGIDRSTNEKLFF
J: TRBJ2-1; size: few; V: TRBV5-1; D: TRBD2; DNA: TGCGCCAGCAGCTTGGGAGGCGGACTAGGCCACAATGAGCAGTTCTTC; CDR3: CASSLGGGLGHNEQFF
J: TRBJ1-5; size: -; V: TRBV10-3; D: TRBD1; DNA: TGTACCATCAGTGATACAGGGGGCAGTCAGCCCCAGCATTTT; CDR3: CTISDTGGSQPQHF
J: TRBJ1-1; size: -; V: TRBV10-3; D: -; DNA: TGTGCCATCACTGGGACATTGAACACTGAAGCTTTCTTT; CDR3: CAITGTLNTEAFF
J: TRBJ2-7; size: few; V: TRBV9; D: TRBD2; DNA: TGTGCCAGCAGCGTAGCAGCGGGGGCTGCCTACGAGCAGTACTTC; CDR3: CASSVAAGAAYEQYF
J: TRBJ2-1; size: many; V: TRBV27; D: TRBD2; DNA: TGTGCCAGCAGTTGGGGGACTAGATCCTATGAGCAGTTCTTC; CDR3: CASSWGTRSYEQFF
J: TRBJ1-2; size: few; V: TRBV7-9; D: -; DNA: TGTGCCAGCAGCTTAGGATACGGGGCCCCTAACTATGGCTACACCTTC; CDR3: CASSLGYGAPNYGYTF
J: TRBJ2-2; size: few; V: TRBV2; D: TRBD2; DNA: TGTGCCAGCAGTGAGCCTAGCGGCCTCACCGGGGAGCTGTTTTTT; CDR3: CASSEPSGLTGELFF
J: TRBJ2-2; size: -; V: TRBV4-1; D: -; DNA: TGCGCCAGCAGGAGTTGGACAGAGAACACCGGGGAGCTGTTTTTT; CDR3: CASRSWTENTGELFF
J: TRBJ1-5; size: -; V: TRBV7-9; D: -; DNA: TGTGCCAGCAGCTTACCCCATAGCAATCAGCCCCAGCATTTT; CDR3: CASSLPHSNQPQHF
J: TRBJ1-5; size: -; V: TRBV27; D: -; DNA: TGTGCCAGCCTCCAAGGCACAAATTGGCCCCAGCATTTT; CDR3: CASLQGTNWPQHF
J: TRBJ1-2; size: -; V: TRBV7-8; D: TRBD1; DNA: TGTGCCAGCAGCTTACACCCTGACAGGGAAGACTTCTATGGCTACACCTTC; CDR3: CASSLHPDREDFYGYTF
J: TRBJ1-2; size: -; V: TRBV20-1; D: -; DNA: TGCAGTCCCCTGCAGGGACGGAGAGGCTACACCTTC; CDR3: CSPLQGRRGYTF
J: TRBJ2-1; size: -; V: TRBV3-1; D: -; DNA: TGTGCCAGCGGCCAGGGACCGTTCAATGAGCAGTTCTTC; CDR3: CASGQGPFNEQFF
J: TRBJ1-2; size: -; V: TRBV5-1; D: TRBD1; DNA: TGCGCCAGCAGCCTACCGGGGCAGGGGGCGCTGGGCTACACCTTC; CDR3: CASSLPGQGALGYTF
J: TRBJ2-5; size: -; V: TRBV27; D: -; DNA: TGTGCCAGCAGTTTATCCGATTTAGGGGGTGGAGAGACCCAGTACTTC; CDR3: CASSLSDLGGGETQYF
J: TRBJ2-3; size: -; V: TRBV28; D: TRBD2; DNA: TGTGCCAGCAGTTCTAGCGGGAGTTGGGATACGCAGTATTTT; CDR3: CASSSSGSWDTQYF
J: TRBJ2-1; size: -; V: TRBV2; D: -; DNA: TGTGCCAGCACCCGATTGGACCCGACCTACAATGAGCAGTTCTTC; CDR3: CASTRLDPTYNEQFF
J: TRBJ2-5; size: -; V: TRBV7-2; D: -; DNA: TGTGCCAGCAGCTTAGGCCTAGCAAGAGGGGGTTACAATGAGCAGTACTTC; CDR3: CASSLGLARGGYNEQYF
J: TRBJ2-3; size: -; V: TRBV28; D: TRBD2; DNA: TGTGCCAGCAGTTCGACTAGCGGGACTAGCACAGATACGCAGTATTTT; CDR3: CASSSTSGTSTDTQYF